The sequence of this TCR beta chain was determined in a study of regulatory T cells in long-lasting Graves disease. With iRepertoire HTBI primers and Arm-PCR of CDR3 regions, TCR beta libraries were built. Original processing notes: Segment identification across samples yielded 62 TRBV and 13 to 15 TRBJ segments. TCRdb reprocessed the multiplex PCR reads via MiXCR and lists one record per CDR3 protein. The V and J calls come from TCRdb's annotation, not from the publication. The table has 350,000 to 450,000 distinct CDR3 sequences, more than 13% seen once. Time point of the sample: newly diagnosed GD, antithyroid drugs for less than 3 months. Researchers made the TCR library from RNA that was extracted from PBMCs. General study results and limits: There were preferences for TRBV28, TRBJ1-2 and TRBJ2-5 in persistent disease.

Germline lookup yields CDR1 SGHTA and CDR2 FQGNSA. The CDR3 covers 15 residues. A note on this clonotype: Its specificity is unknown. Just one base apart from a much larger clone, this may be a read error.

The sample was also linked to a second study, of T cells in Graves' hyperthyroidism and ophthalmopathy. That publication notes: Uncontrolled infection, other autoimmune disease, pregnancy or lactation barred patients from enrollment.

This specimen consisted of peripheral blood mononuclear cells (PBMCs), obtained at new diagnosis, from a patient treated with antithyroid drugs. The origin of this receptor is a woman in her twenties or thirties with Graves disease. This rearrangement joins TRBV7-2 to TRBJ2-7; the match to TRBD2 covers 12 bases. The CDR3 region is CATSRGLAGNYEQYF. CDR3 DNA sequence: TGTGCCACCAGCCGCGGACTAGCGGGGAACTACGAGCAGTACTTC.